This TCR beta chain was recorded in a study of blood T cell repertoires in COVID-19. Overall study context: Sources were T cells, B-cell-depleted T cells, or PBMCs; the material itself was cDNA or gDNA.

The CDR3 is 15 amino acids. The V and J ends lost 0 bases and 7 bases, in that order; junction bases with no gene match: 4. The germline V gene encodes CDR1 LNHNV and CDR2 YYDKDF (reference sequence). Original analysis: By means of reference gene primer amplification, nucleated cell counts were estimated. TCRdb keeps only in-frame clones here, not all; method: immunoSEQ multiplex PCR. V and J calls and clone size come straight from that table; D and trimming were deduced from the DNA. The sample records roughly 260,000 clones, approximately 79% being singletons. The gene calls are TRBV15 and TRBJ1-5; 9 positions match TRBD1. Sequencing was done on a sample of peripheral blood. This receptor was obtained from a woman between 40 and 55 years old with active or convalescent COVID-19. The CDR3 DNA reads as TGTGCCACCAGCAGAGAGACAGGGGGAGGACAGCCCCAGCATTTT. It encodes CATSRETGGGQPQHF.